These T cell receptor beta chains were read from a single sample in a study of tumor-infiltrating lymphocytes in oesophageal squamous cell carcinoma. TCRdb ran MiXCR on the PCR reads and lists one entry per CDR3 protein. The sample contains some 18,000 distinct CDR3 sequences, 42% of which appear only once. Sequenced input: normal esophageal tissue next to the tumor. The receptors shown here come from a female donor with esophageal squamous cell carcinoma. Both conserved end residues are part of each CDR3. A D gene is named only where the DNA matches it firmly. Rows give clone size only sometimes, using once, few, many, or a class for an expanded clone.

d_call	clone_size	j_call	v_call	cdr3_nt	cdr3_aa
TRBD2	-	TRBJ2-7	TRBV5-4	TGTGCCAACAGCGTATCTAGCGGGAGGACATACAATGAGCAGTACTTC	CANSVSSGRTYNEQYF
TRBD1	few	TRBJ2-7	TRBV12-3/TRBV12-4	TGTGCCAGCAGTTTTGGGAAGGACAGGGGTCTCTACGAGCAGTACTTC	CASSFGKDRGLYEQYF
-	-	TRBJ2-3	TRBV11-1	TGTGCCAGCAGCAAAAGACGGAGCACAGATACGCAGTATTTT	CASSKRRSTDTQYF
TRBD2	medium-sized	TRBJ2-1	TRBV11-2	TGTGCCAGCAGCTTAGCAGCGGGGGCCTACAATGAGCAGTTCTTC	CASSLAAGAYNEQFF
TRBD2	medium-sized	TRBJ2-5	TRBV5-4	TGTGCCAGCCGCAATGATATCGGGACTAGGGAGACCCAGTACTTC	CASRNDIGTRETQYF
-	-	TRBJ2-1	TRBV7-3	TGTGCCAGCGGTGAGGGCTCCTACAATGAGCAGTTCTTC	CASGEGSYNEQFF
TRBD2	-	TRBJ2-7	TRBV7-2	TGTGCCAGCAGCGCGCGGGGGGGCGTCGAGCAGTACTTC	CASSARGGVEQYF
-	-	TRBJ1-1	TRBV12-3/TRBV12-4	TGTGCCAGCAGTTTGGGACCCACGAACACTGAAGCTTTCTTT	CASSLGPTNTEAFF
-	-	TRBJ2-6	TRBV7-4	-	CASSPRQGLKRAVLRF
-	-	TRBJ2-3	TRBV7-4	TGTGCCAGCAGCTCCAGGCGGGCTAGCACAGATACGCAGTATTTT	CASSSRRASTDTQYF
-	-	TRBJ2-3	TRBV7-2	TGTGCCAGCAGCTTGCCCACAGGGAGCACAGATACGCAGTATTTT	CASSLPTGSTDTQYF
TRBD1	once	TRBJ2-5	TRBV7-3	TGTGCCAGCAGCTTGGACAGGGCGTCTCAAGAGACCCAGTACTTC	CASSLDRASQETQYF
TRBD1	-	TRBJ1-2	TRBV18	TGTGCCAGCTCACACGACAGGGGCACGGATGGCTACACCTTC	CASSHDRGTDGYTF
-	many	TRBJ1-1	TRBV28	TGTGCCAGCAGCCCTAATACAGAGAACACTGAAGCTTTCTTT	CASSPNTENTEAFF
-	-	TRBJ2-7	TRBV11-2	TGTGCCAGCAGCTATGGGACTCAAGCCGAGCAGTACTTC	CASSYGTQAEQYF
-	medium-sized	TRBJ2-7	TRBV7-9	TGTGCCAGCAGCGCTTCCGGGACTGGATCCTACGAGCAGTACTTC	CASSASGTGSYEQYF
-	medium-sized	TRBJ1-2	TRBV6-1	TGTGCCAGCAGCCCCTCAGGGGCGACAGCGATCTATGGCTACACCTTC	CASSPSGATAIYGYTF
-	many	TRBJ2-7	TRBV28	TGTGCCAGCAGTCCTTCGACACAGGCAGGTTCACCCCTCCACTTC	CASSPSTQAGSPLHF
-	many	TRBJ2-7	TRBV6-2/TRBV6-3	TGTGCCAGCAGTTATGAGTTCTCGCGGTGGAGCTCCTACGAGCAGTACTTC	CASSYEFSRWSSYEQYF
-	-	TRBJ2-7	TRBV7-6	TGTGCCAGCAGCTCCAGGGATTCCTACGAGCAGTACTTC	CASSSRDSYEQYF
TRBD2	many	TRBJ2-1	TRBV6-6	TGTGCCAGCAGTTACCTTGGGACTAGCGGGATAGTTCGCTCCTACAATGAGCAGTTCTTC	CASSYLGTSGIVRSYNEQFF
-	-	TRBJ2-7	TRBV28	TGTGCCAGCAGTCGCACCACCTCCTACGAGCAGTACTTC	CASSRTTSYEQYF
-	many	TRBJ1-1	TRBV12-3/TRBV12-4	TGTGCCAGCGTAATACAGGTGAACACTGAAGCTTTCTTT	CASVIQVNTEAFF
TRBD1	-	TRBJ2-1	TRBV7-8	TGTGCCAGCAGCTACCGGACAGGGGACAATGAGCAGTTCTTC	CASSYRTGDNEQFF
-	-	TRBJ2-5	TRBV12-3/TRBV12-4	TGTGCCAGCAGTTTAGGGGGGCCTAGAGGGGAGACCCAGTACTTC	CASSLGGPRGETQYF
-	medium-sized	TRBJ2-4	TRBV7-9	TGTGCCAGCAGCTCGACCGGCCGGCAGTACTTC	CASSSTGRQYF
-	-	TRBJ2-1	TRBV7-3	TGTGCCAGCAGCTTAAGCGCGGCGGGGCACACCGGGGAGCTGTATTTT	CASSLSAAGHTGELYF
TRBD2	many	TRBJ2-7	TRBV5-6	TGTGCCAGCAGCTTACAAGCGGCGGGGGAAGGTGAGCAGTACTTC	CASSLQAAGEGEQYF
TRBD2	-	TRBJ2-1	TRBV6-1	TGTGCCAGCAGTCAACCCGTCTTGAGCGGGAGGTACAATGAGCAGTTCTTC	CASSQPVLSGRYNEQFF